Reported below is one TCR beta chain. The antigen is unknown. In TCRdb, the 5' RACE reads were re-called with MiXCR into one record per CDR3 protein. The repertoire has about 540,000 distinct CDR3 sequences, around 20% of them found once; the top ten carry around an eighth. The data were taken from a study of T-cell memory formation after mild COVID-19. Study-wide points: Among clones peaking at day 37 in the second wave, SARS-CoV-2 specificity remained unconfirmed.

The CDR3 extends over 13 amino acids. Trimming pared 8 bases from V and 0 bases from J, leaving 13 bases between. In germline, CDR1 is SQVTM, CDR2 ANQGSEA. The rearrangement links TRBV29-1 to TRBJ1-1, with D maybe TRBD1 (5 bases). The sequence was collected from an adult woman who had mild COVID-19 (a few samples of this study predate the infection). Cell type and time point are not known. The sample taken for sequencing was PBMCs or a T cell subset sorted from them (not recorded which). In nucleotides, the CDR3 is TGCAGCTCGGCGGGGGGGGTGAACACTGAAGCTTTCTTT. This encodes CSSAGGVNTEAFF.